The source of this T cell receptor beta chain is a study of cytomegalovirus exposure and HLA in healthy donors. Overall study results and limits: Presence/absence analyses assumed roughly uniform sequencing depth across donors, which may not hold.

With respect to this clone: The antigen is not known.

Germline V lookup: CDR1 ENHRY, CDR2 SYGVKD. J was trimmed by 1 base and V by 11 bases; bases with no gene match: 18. This CDR3 contains 19 residues. PCR involved 60 Vbeta and 13 Jbeta primers. Assay used: immunoSEQ multiplex PCR; TCRdb lists only in-frame clones, some missing. The table lists some 110,000 clones. The chain employs TRBV10-3 and TRBJ2-1; 12 bases fit TRBD1. The sequence was collected from a man in his forties in good health and CMV-seropositive. The material sequenced was PBMCs. The CDR3, as DNA: TGTGCCGCCAGGGGGGGGACAGGGGGCCTGGTGAGGTCCTACAATGAGCAGTTCTTC. Protein product: CAARGGTGGLVRSYNEQFF.